The clone carrying this T cell receptor beta chain was seen only a few times. Its specificity is not known. Documented time point: patch test 3, about 24 weeks after DPC sensitization. Treatment defined: therapeutic diphenylcyclopropenone sensitization with weekly scalp DPC. Before extraction, the whole blood was not fractionated, and total RNA was taken from it. This sample is drawn from a study of human T cells and chemical hapten exposure. TCRdb ran MiXCR on the RACE reads and lists one entry per CDR3 protein. Among 38,000 or so distinct CDR3 sequences listed, over 7.5% were seen once. Study-wide results and caveats: Donors were affected by alopecia, so their immune reaction might vary from that of healthy individuals.

Germline loops: CDR1 LGHNA, CDR2 YNFKEQ. CDR3 length equals 14 residues. Between the trimmed V and J ends, which lost 0 bases and 3 bases, there was a span of 5 bases. The chain carries TRBV4-2 and TRBJ2-2; the D is unclear. The origin of this receptor is a man aged 50-59 years with alopecia areata. Some clones in this sample may be carry-over from other donors' samples. The sample in question was whole blood, obtained in connection with sensitization to the hapten diphenylcyclopropenone (DPC). The CDR3 nucleotides are TGTGCCAGCAGCCAAGAAGGCGACACCGGGGAGCTGTTTTTT. Protein product: CASSQEGDTGELFF.